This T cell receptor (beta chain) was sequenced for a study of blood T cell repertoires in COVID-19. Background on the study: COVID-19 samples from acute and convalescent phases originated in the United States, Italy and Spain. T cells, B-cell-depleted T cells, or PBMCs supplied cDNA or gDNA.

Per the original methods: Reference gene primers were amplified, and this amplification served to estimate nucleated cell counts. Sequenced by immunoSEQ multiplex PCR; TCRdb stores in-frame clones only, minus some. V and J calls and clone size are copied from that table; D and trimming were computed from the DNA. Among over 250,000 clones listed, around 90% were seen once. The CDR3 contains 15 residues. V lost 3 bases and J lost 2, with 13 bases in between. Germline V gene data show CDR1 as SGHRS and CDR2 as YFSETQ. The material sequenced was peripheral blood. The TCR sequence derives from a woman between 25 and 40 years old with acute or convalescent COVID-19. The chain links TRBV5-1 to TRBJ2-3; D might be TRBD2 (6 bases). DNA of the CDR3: TGCGCCAGCAGCTCTCTAGCGTCCTCCACAGATACGCAGTATTTT. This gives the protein CASSSLASSTDTQYF.